This T cell receptor beta chain was recorded in a study of OX40 agonist ivuxolimab in advanced cancers. Study background: An agonistic anti-OX40 (CD134) antibody, ivuxolimab, was used to treat the patients. Those treated in dose escalation had hepatocellular carcinoma, melanoma, renal cell cancer or head and neck cancer.

Repertoires were generated with immunoSEQ multiplex PCR, while TCRdb's copy carries only in-frame clones and drops some. Altogether over 30,000 clones are present, 82% being singletons, with the ten largest covering approximately 1.8%. The germline CDR1 and CDR2 sequences are MNHEY and SVGAGI. The CDR3 spans 14 residues. Trimming cost V 6 bases and J 3 bases, with 9 bases left between them. This TCR derives from an adult with an advanced solid tumor such as melanoma, head and neck, liver or kidney cancer. This specimen was CD4+ or CD8+ T cells sorted from blood, taken in a trial of the OX40 agonist ivuxolimab. This chain uses TRBV6-5 with TRBJ1-6, with D hard to call. As DNA, the CDR3 is TGTGCCAGCAGCCTCCAGAGCTATAATTCACCCCTCCACTTT. Encoded protein: CASSLQSYNSPLHF.